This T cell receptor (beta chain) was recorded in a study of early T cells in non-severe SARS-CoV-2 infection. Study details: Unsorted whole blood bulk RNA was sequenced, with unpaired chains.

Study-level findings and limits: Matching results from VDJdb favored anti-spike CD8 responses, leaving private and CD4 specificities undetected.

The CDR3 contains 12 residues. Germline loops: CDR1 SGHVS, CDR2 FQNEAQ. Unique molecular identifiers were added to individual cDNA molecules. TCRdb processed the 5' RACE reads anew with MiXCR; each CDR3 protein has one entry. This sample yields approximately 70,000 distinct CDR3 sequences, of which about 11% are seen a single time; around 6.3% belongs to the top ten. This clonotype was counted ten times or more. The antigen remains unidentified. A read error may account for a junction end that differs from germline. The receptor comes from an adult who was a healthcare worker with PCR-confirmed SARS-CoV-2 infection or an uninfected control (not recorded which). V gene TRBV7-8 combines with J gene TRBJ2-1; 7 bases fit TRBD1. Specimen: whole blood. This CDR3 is CASSHLGRQGLF. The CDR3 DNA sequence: TGTGCCAGCAGCCACCTCGGTCGACAGGGTCTCTTC.